A selection of T cell receptor beta chains follows, all from one sample in a study of blood T cell repertoires in COVID-19. The repertoire was sequenced with immunoSEQ multiplex PCR; TCRdb's copy has only in-frame clones and lacks some. The top ten clones hold about 8.4% of a sample with 180,000 or so clones, roughly 87% of them seen once. Sequencing was performed on peripheral blood. Receptors were obtained from a woman in her sixties or seventies with acute or convalescent COVID-19. The CDR3 runs from the conserved cysteine through the conserved F or W. D genes are given only for firm matches. A clone size is listed for some rows: how often the clone was seen (once, few, many), or a class if it is expanded.

>TRBV2|-|18|TRBD2|TRBJ2-2
TGTGCCAGCAGGAAGGCGGGGACTAGCGTATCGAACACCGGGGAGCTGTTTTTT
CASRKAGTSVSNTGELFF
>TRBV12-3/TRBV12-4|-|13|-|TRBJ1-1
TGTGCCAGCAGTTTTAGGCAGGTACTTGAATCTTTCTTT
CASSFRQVLESFF
>TRBV18|few|11|-|TRBJ2-7
TGTGCCAGCTCAGCGGAGTACGAGCAGTACTTC
CASSAEYEQYF
>TRBV5-6|-|17|-|TRBJ1-5
TGTGCCAGCAGCTTATCAATTAGGGGGATTAGCAATCAGCCCCAGCATTTT
CASSLSIRGISNQPQHF
>TRBV10-3|few|16|TRBD2|TRBJ2-1
TGTGCCATCAGTGAGAGCGGGAGGAGCTCCTACAATGAGCAGTTCTTC
CAISESGRSSYNEQFF
>TRBV6-5|-|14|TRBD1|TRBJ1-1
TGTGCCAGCAGCTCCCATAACAGGGGGAGTGAAGCTTTCTTT
CASSSHNRGSEAFF
>TRBV7-3|-|14|TRBD2|TRBJ2-1
TGTGCCAGCAGCCCAAGCGGGGCCCTAGGGGTGCAGTTCTTC
CASSPSGALGVQFF
>TRBV7-6|-|16|-|TRBJ1-5
TGTGCCAGCAGCTTAGGGGGGCCTTATAGCAATCAGCCCCAGCATTTT
CASSLGGPYSNQPQHF
>TRBV6-4|-|11|-|TRBJ1-1
TGTGCCAGCAGCAAATACACTGAAGCTTTCTTT
CASSKYTEAFF
>TRBV2|once|14|-|TRBJ2-2
TGTGCCAGCAGAGAAACGGTGAACACCGGGGAGCTGTTTTTT
CASRETVNTGELFF
>TRBV7-2|-|17|TRBD2|TRBJ2-7
TGTGCCAGCAGCTTTGGCCTCTACGGGACTAGCGGGAACGAGCAGTACTTC
CASSFGLYGTSGNEQYF
>TRBV6-1|-|14|TRBD1|TRBJ2-7
TGTGCCAGCAGTGAGAGGGGACAGCCCTACGAGCAGTACTTC
CASSERGQPYEQYF
>TRBV30|-|15|-|TRBJ1-4
TGTGCCTGGAGTGTACTGTTTACAGATCAAGAAAAACTGTTTTTT
CAWSVLFTDQEKLFF
>TRBV19|-|16|-|TRBJ2-6
TGTGCCAGTAGTATAGATCACAGGGATGGGGCCAACGTCCTGACTTTC
CASSIDHRDGANVLTF
>TRBV30|-|11|-|TRBJ2-3
TGTGCCTGGAGTTCCCCGGATACGCAGTATTTT
CAWSSPDTQYF
>TRBV23-1|few|16|-|TRBJ1-5
TGCGCCAGCAGTCCCGGGGGTACACCTCATAATCAGCCCCAGCATTTT
CASSPGGTPHNQPQHF
>TRBV7-9|-|18|TRBD1|TRBJ1-2
TGTGCCAGCAGCCCCACCCGGGACAGGGGGCGTTGGTTGAATGGCTACACCTTC
CASSPTRDRGRWLNGYTF
>TRBV6-2/TRBV6-3|-|14|-|TRBJ2-1
TGTGCCAGCAGTTTCCCTGGACAGTCGGCTGAGCAGTTCTTC
CASSFPGQSAEQFF
>TRBV7-9|-|15|TRBD2|TRBJ2-5
TGTGCCAGCTCCCCCCGCGGAGCGGGAGAAGAGACCCAGTACTTC
CASSPRGAGEETQYF
>TRBV3-1/TRBV3-2|once|13|-|TRBJ2-3
TGTGCCAGCAGCCAAGATGCGGGCGCCCCGCAGTATTTT
CASSQDAGAPQYF
>TRBV25-1|-|13|-|TRBJ2-1
TGTGCCAGCAGCCTCGGAGGGGGCCATGAGCAGTTCTTC
CASSLGGGHEQFF
>TRBV5-1|-|15|TRBD1|TRBJ1-3
TGCGCCAGCAGCGAGACAGGGGGATCAGGAAACACCATATATTTT
CASSETGGSGNTIYF
>TRBV6-5|-|15|-|TRBJ1-2
TGTGCCAGCAGTTACTCGATTGGGAGGGGCTATGGCTACACCTTC
CASSYSIGRGYGYTF
>TRBV18|once|14|TRBD2|TRBJ2-7
TGTGCCAGCTCATCGACTAGCGGGAGATACGAGCAGTACTTC
CASSSTSGRYEQYF
>TRBV7-2|once|15|TRBD2|TRBJ2-7
TGTGCCAGCAGCTTAGAGCGGGAGGCTTTATACGAGCAGTACTTC
CASSLEREALYEQYF
>TRBV6-6|once|13|-|TRBJ2-7
TGTGCCAGCAGCTTCAGCGAGTCCTACGAGCAGTACTTC
CASSFSESYEQYF
>TRBV7-8|-|14|-|TRBJ2-7
TGTGCCAGCAGCTTAGCCCTCGAGGGATACGAGCAGTACTTC
CASSLALEGYEQYF
>TRBV15|-|17|TRBD2|TRBJ2-3
TGTGCCACCAGCAGAGATGTCACTAGCGGGAGCACAGATACGCAGTATTTT
CATSRDVTSGSTDTQYF
>TRBV5-8|once|16|TRBD2|TRBJ2-2
TGTGCCAGCAGCTTGGGACTAGCGGTGAACACCGGGGAGCTGTTTTTT
CASSLGLAVNTGELFF
>TRBV7-2|-|15|-|TRBJ1-3
TGTGCCAGCAGCTTATCGGGGGGCGTGGGAAACACCATATATTTT
CASSLSGGVGNTIYF
>TRBV29-1|-|13|TRBD1|TRBJ1-2
TGCAGCGATACTCGGGACAGGGGGCTGGGCTACACCTTC
CSDTRDRGLGYTF
>TRBV19|-|12|TRBD1|TRBJ1-4
TGTGCCAGTAGCGACAGGGGAGAAAAACTGTTTTTT
CASSDRGEKLFF
>TRBV5-1|-|18|-|TRBJ2-3
TGCGCCAGCAGCCGCCAGGGGGTAGCTGGGGGGCCCACAGATACGCAGTATTTT
CASSRQGVAGGPTDTQYF
>TRBV4-2|once|14|TRBD2|TRBJ2-3
TGTGCCAGCAGCCAAGATGGCGGGGGAGATACGCAGTATTTT
CASSQDGGGDTQYF
>TRBV5-4|-|15|-|TRBJ2-5
TGTGCCAGCAGCTTGTCAGCGGGTTCTCAAGAGACCCAGTACTTC
CASSLSAGSQETQYF
>TRBV29-1|-|17|TRBD2|TRBJ2-3
TGCAGCGTTGACGCCCCACTAGCGGGAGAACCCACAGATACGCAGTATTTT
CSVDAPLAGEPTDTQYF
>TRBV6-5|-|14|-|TRBJ1-1
TGTGCCAGCAGCTCCCCCGACAGCCTTTTTGAAGCTTTCTTT
CASSSPDSLFEAFF
>TRBV15|-|16|-|TRBJ2-2
TGTGCCACCAGCAGAGAGATTGTGCGATGGACCGGGGAGCTGTTTTTT
CATSREIVRWTGELFF
>TRBV7-9|-|13|-|TRBJ1-6
TGTGCCAGCACCGGACATCCTAACTCACCCCTCCACTTT
CASTGHPNSPLHF
>TRBV7-9|many|17|TRBD1|TRBJ1-3
TGTGCCAGCAGCTTAGCAGGGGACAGGTTCTCTGGAAACACCATATATTTT
CASSLAGDRFSGNTIYF
>TRBV6-2/TRBV6-3|few|16|TRBD2|TRBJ2-5
TGTGCCAGCAGTTACGGTAGCGGGGGGTACCAAGAGACCCAGTACTTC
CASSYGSGGYQETQYF
>TRBV6-6|once|11|TRBD2|TRBJ2-1
TGTGCCAGCCACGGGGGGGAGAAGCAGTTCTTC
CASHGGEKQFF
>TRBV30|-|16|TRBD1|TRBJ1-4
TGTGCCTGGACCCGACAGGGCCCAGCAACTAATGAAAAACTGTTTTTT
CAWTRQGPATNEKLFF
>TRBV19|-|15|TRBD1|TRBJ1-6
TGTGCCAGTATGGGGACAGGGTCTGTGTATTCACCCCTCCACTTT
CASMGTGSVYSPLHF
>TRBV9|-|16|TRBD1|TRBJ2-5
TGTGCCAGCAGCGTATCGAGTTTCGGGACAGGGGAGACCCAGTACTTC
CASSVSSFGTGETQYF
>TRBV6-5|-|14|-|TRBJ1-6
TGTGCCAGCCGGCGGAGCTCCTATAATTCACCCCTCCACTTT
CASRRSSYNSPLHF